Listed below are T cell receptor beta chains from one sample, sequenced in a study of T cells in Graves' hyperthyroidism and ophthalmopathy. TCRdb processed the multiplex PCR reads anew with MiXCR; each CDR3 protein has one entry. The sample yields 300,000 to 450,000 distinct CDR3 sequences, around 25% seen once. The sequenced sample consisted of blood. These receptors were taken from a man aged 45 to 65 with Graves' hyperthyroidism. Both conserved end residues are part of each CDR3. The order of the fields is D gene, J gene, clone size, V gene, CDR3 protein, CDR3 DNA. The D gene is left open where the match is weak. The listing skips clone size in some rows; elsewhere it reads once, few, many or a size class.

- TRBJ2-5 few TRBV6-2/TRBV6-3 CASSQRETQYF TGTGCCAGCTCACAGCGCGAGACCCAGTACTTC
- TRBJ1-1 many TRBV20-1 CSAPRGGGEAFF TGCAGTGCTCCCCGCGGGGGCGGCGAAGCTTTCTTT
- TRBJ2-1 few TRBV6-5 CASSYSSGNNEQFF TGTGCCAGCAGTTACTCGTCGGGAAACAATGAGCAGTTCTTC
- TRBJ1-5 few TRBV7-2 CASSKNNQPQHF TGTGCCAGCAGCAAGAACAATCAGCCCCAGCATTTT
TRBD1 TRBJ1-1 - TRBV5-5 CASSRTGGGDTEAFF TGTGCCAGCAGCCGTACAGGGGGGGGGGACACTGAAGCTTTCTTT
- TRBJ2-7 many TRBV12-3/TRBV12-4 CASMGAAYEQYF TGTGCCAGCATGGGAGCAGCCTACGAGCAGTACTTC
TRBD1 TRBJ1-6 - TRBV20-1 CSARDWGQGSSYNSPLHF TGCAGTGCTAGAGATTGGGGACAGGGCAGCTCCTATAATTCACCCCTCCACTTT
- TRBJ2-1 - TRBV2 CASRTDTYNEQFF TGTGCCAGCAGAACTGACACCTACAATGAGCAGTTCTTC
- TRBJ1-2 few TRBV27 CASSPRGDPLYGYTF TGTGCCAGCAGTCCCCGCGGAGACCCCTTATATGGCTACACCTTC
- TRBJ2-5 - TRBV11-2 CASSLVAGAGGETQYF TGTGCCAGCAGCTTAGTGGCGGGGGCCGGTGGAGAGACCCAGTACTTC